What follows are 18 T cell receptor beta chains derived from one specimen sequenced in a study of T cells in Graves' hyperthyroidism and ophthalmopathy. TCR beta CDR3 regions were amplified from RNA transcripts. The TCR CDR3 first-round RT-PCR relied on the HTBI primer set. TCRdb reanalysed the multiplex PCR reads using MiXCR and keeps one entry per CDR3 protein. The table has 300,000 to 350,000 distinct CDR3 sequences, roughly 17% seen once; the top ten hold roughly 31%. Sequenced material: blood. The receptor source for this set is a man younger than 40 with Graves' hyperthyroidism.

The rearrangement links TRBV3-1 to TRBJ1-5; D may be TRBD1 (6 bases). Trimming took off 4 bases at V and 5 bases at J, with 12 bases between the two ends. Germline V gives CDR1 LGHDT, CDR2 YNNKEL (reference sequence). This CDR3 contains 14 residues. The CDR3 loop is CASSLGGTDQPQHF. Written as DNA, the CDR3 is TGTGCCAGCAGCCTAGGGGGGACTGATCAGCCCCAGCATTTT.

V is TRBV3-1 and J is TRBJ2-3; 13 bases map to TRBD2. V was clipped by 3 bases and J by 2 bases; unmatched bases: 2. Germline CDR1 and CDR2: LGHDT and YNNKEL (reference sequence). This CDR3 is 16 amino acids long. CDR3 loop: CASSQGLAGYTDTQYF. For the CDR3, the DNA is TGTGCCAGCAGCCAGGGACTAGCGGGGTACACAGATACGCAGTATTTT.

CDR3 protein: CASSQELRREAFF. The CDR3, as DNA: TGCGCCAGCAGCCAAGAGTTAAGGAGGGAAGCTTTCTTT. V usage is TRBV4-1 and J usage is TRBJ1-1; no clear D. The CDR3 has 13 amino acids. In germline, CDR1 is MGHRA, CDR2 YSYEKL. V was clipped by 0 bases and J by 8 bases, with 10 bases between them.

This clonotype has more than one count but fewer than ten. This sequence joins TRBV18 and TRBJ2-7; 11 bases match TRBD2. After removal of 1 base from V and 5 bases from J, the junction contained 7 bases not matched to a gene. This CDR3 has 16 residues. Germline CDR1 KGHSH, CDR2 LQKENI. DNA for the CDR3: TGTGCCAGCTCACCACTCCAGACTAGCGGGATCCACGAGCAGTACTTC. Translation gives CASSPLQTSGIHEQYF.

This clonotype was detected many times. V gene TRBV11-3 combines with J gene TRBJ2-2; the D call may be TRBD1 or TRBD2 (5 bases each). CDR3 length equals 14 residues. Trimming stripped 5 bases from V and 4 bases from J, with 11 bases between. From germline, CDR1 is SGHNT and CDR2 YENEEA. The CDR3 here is CASSAGTGTGELFF. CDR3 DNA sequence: TGTGCCAGCAGCGCCGGGACGGGCACCGGGGAGCTGTTTTTT.

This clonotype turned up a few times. In DNA, the CDR3 is TGCAGCGCCGGGACGGGGGGGGATGAGCAGTTCTTC. Protein: CSAGTGGDEQFF. The V gene is TRBV29-1, the J gene TRBJ2-1; 8 bases agree with TRBD2. The length of the CDR3 is 12 residues. V shed 7 bases, J shed 8 bases, and the junction held 7 bases outside the gene matches. Germline V CDR1 and CDR2: SQVTM, ANQGSEA.

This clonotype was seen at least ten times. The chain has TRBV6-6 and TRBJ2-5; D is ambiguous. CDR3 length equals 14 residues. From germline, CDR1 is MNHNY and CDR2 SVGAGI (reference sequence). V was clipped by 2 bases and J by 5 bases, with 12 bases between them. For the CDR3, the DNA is TGTGCCAGCAGTTACGTTTCAGCTCAGGAGACCCAGTACTTC. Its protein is CASSYVSAQETQYF.

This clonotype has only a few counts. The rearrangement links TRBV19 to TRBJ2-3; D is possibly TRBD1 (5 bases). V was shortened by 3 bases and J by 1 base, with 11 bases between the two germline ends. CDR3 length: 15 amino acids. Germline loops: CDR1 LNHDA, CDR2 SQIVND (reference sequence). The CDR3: CASSMDIQRTDTQYF. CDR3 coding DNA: TGTGCCAGTAGTATGGACATACAGCGCACAGATACGCAGTATTTT.

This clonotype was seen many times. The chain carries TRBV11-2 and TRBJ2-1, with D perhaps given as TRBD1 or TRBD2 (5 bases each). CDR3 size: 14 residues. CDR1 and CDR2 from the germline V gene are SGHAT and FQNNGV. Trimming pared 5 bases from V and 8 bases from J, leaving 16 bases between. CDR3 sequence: CASSPAGGEDEQFF. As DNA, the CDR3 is TGTGCCAGCAGCCCTGCTGGGGGAGAGGATGAGCAGTTCTTC.

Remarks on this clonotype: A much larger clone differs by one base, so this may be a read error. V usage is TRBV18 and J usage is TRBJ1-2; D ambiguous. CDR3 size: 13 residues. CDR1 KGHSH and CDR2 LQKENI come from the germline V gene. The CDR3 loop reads CASSPGQQYGYIF. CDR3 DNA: TGTGCCAGCTCACCAGGGCAGCAATATGGCTACATCTTC.

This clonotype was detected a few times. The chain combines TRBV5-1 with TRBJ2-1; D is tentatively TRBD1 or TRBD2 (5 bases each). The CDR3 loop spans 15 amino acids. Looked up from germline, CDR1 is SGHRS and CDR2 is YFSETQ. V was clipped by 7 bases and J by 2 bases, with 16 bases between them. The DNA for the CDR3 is TGCGCCAGCCGCCCCCCGGGGACGGCCTACAATGAGCAGTTCTTC. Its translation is CASRPPGTAYNEQFF.

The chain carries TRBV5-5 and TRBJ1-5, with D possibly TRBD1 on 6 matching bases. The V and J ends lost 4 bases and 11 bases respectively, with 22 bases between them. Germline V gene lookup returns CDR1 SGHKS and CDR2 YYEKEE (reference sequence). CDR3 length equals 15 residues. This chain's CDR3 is CASSPGTSSQLTQHF. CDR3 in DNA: TGTGCCAGCAGCCCGGGGACATCCTCCCAATTGACCCAGCATTTT.

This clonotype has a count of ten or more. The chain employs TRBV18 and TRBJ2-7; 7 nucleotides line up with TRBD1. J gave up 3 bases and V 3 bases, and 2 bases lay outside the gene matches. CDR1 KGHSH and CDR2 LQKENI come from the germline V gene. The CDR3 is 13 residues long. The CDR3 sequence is CASSPQGDYEQYF. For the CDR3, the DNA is TGTGCCAGCTCACCCCAGGGGGACTACGAGCAGTACTTC.

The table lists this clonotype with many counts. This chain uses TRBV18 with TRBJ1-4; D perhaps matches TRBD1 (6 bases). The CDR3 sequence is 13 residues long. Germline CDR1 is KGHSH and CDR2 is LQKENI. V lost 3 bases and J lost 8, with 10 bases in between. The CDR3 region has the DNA TGTGCCAGCTCACCTTTAACAGGGGAAAAACTGTTTTTT. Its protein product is CASSPLTGEKLFF.

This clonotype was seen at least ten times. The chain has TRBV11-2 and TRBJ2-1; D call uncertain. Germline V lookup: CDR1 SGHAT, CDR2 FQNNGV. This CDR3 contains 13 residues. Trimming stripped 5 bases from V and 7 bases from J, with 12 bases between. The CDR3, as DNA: TGTGCCAGCAGCCGACTCCAGGTAAATGAGCAGTTCTTC. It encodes CASSRLQVNEQFF.

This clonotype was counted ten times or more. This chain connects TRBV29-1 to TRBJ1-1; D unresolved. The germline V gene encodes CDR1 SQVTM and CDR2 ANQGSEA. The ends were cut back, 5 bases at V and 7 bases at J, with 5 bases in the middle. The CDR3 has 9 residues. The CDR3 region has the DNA TGCAGCGTTCATCGTGAAGCTTTCTTT. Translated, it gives CSVHREAFF. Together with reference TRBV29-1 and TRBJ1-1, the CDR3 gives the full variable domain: SAVISQKPSRDICQRGTSLTIQCQVDSQVTMMFWYRQQPGQSLTLIATANQGSEATYESGFVIDKFPISRPNLTFSTLTVSNMSPEDSSIYLCSVHREAFFGQGTRLTVV.

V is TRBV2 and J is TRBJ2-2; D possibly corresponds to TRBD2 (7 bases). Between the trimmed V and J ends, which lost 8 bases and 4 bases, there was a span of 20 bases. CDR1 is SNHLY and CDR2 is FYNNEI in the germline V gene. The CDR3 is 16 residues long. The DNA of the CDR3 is TGTGCCAGCGGGGGGGGGCCCCGGAGTTTCACCGGGGAGCTGTTTTTT. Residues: CASGGGPRSFTGELFF.

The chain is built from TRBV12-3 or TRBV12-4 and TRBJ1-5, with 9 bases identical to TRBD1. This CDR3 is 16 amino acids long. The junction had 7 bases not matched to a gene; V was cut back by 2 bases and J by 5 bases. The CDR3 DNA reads TGTGCCAGCAGTTTACTGCCGGGACAGGGAGATCAGCCCCAGCATTTT. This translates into CASSLLPGQGDQPQHF.